The T cell receptor (beta chain) described here comes from a study of blood T cell repertoires in COVID-19 (dated by TCRdb to 2018 to 2021). As for the study more broadly: Samples from collaborators originated in the United States, Italy and Spain and spanned both the acute and convalescent phases of COVID-19. Deeply sampled blood TCRbeta repertoires from subjects exposed to, actively infected with, or recovered from COVID-19 were included in the dataset. The prospective study material was composed of cDNA or gDNA derived from T cells, B-cell-depleted T cells, or PBMCs. The samples were drawn from the first 160 participants of the ongoing ImmuneRACE study and from 950 to 1,500 subjects provided by 6 global collaborators. Where HLA class I and class II types were available, the types were taken from metadata supplied by the sample provider, not from assay-based typing. A freely available public database, intended as a resource for researchers studying the immune response to SARS-CoV-2, is where the repertoires were released. The sample metadata nearly always contained a de-identified subject ID, COVID-19 status, age in years and sex. What the authors observed across the whole study: Clinical and demographic metadata were provided uncurated, with the amount varying by source and participant.

Compared with germline, V lacks 3 bases and J lacks 3 bases; bases without a gene match: 14. Via the germline V gene, CDR1 is MDHEN and CDR2 SYDVKM. The CDR3, cysteine through phenylalanine, is 18 amino acids long. The only DNA kept is the CDR3, 54 bases in frame from the first base. TCRbeta CDR3 regions were amplified from genomic DNA using the immunoSEQ Assay, a bias-controlled multiplex PCR. The authors processed their data as follows. The number of nucleated cells in each sample was estimated from the amplification of reference gene primers within the assay. Sequence reads were collapsed and filtered to measure the absolute abundance of every unique TCRbeta CDR3 rearrangement. For each sample, productive Simpson clonality was calculated as the square root of Simpson's diversity index across productive rearrangements. TCRdb took over this immuneACCESS table, retaining in-frame rearrangements with V and J assigned. Such tables are incomplete; in checked studies, under half of the missing clones stem from an unresolved V gene, and the remainder is unexplained. V and J calls and clone size follow that table, whereas D and trimming were derived from the DNA. Within this sample are 200,000 to 250,000 clones, with about 83% of them counted one time only. Together, the top ten hold 7.6% of the sample.

With respect to this clone: Its antigen is not yet known. Per-nucleotide qualities are absent, and no much larger clonotype sits a single base away.

Whole blood was collected in K2EDTA tubes by collaborating institutions according to the institutions' own protocols. For TCRbeta analysis, collaborator samples were shipped as frozen whole blood, as isolated PBMCs, or as DNA extracted from either sample type. Sample: peripheral blood. The sequence was collected from a woman between 50 and 59 years old with active or convalescent COVID-19. Here the chain combines TRBV28 and TRBJ1-5, with TRBD1 identical over 7 junction bases. The DNA is as follows: TGTGCCAGCAGTTTCCGGCAGGGGGGAGTGAACTTCAATCAGCCCCAGCATTTT. It is translated as CASSFRQGGVNFNQPQHF.